This entry is about one T cell receptor beta chain. Antigen unknown. V was clipped by 5 bases and J by 5 bases, with 19 bases between them. The CDR3 consists of 15 residues. Germline assignment: CDR1 LNHNV and CDR2 YYDKDF (reference sequence). These data are taken from a study of healthy donors' naive CD4 and CD8 T cells. Starting from 500 ng of total RNA, TCR libraries were made with linear amplification. From the reads, TCRdb called clonotypes with MiXCR, one entry per CDR3 protein. The sample consists of some 190,000 distinct CDR3 sequences, 65% to 75% of them appearing once. Points from the study as a whole: Possible naive T cell homeostatic proliferation bias remained unaddressed.

The sequence was collected from a pool of human donors in good health; the sample pools cells from several healthy donors. This sequence joins TRBV15 and TRBJ2-7, with D tentatively TRBD2 (6 bases). The sample comprised naive CD4+ and CD8+ T cells sorted from blood, pooled from several donors. Here the CDR3 DNA reads TGTGCCACCAGCTCCGACCCCGGAGGGGCCAACGAGCAGTACTTC. It translates to CATSSDPGGANEQYF.